The 24 T cell receptor beta chains below all came from one sample that was sequenced in a study of shared clonotypes between healthy human individuals. The assay was immunoSEQ multiplex PCR, and TCRdb's table has in-frame clones only and misses some. The sample has some 1.5 million clones; around 97% are singletons. The sample comprised naive CD4+ T cells sorted from blood. Subset here: CD45RA+ positively selected. These receptors were obtained from a man aged 30 to 39 in good health.

This clone was recorded once. The chain links TRBV11-2 to TRBJ2-5; TRBD2 aligns across 10 bases. The trim removed 1 base at V and 4 bases at J, leaving 3 bases unmatched. This CDR3 has 15 amino acids. The germline V gene has CDR1 SGHAT and CDR2 FQNNGV. The CDR3 DNA reads as TGTGCCAGCAGCTTAGCAGTAGCGGGGGGAGAGACCCAGTACTTC. This encodes CASSLAVAGGETQYF.

The V and J genes are TRBV5-6 and TRBJ2-4; TRBD2 matches 9 bases. The CDR3 is 17 amino acids. Trimming cost V 4 bases and J 1 base; bases outside gene matches: 9. In germline, CDR1 is SGHDT, CDR2 YYEEEE. The CDR3 coding sequence is TGTGCCAGCAGCAACTTGCGGGGGGGAATTGCCAAAAACATTCAGTACTTC. Its protein is CASSNLRGGIAKNIQYF.

This chain joins TRBV11-3 and TRBJ2-2; D uncertain. The CDR3 loop spans 14 amino acids. The ends were cut back, 5 bases at V and 0 bases at J, with 7 bases in the middle. Looked up from germline, CDR1 is SGHNT and CDR2 is YENEEA. The CDR3 bases are TGTGCCAGCAGCCCCGGCCCGAACACCGGGGAGCTGTTTTTT. Its protein product is CASSPGPNTGELFF.

This chain links TRBV5-1 with TRBJ1-1; D ambiguous. Germline V gene data show CDR1 as SGHRS and CDR2 as YFSETQ. V lost 0 bases to trimming and J lost 0 bases, with 9 bases between them. The CDR3 sequence is 15 residues long. In DNA, the CDR3 is TGCGCCAGCAGCTTGGTGTCGGGGTTGAACACTGAAGCTTTCTTT. It encodes CASSLVSGLNTEAFF.

J is TRBJ1-2 and V is TRBV28, with 9 bases aligning to TRBD1. Per the germline V gene, CDR1 is MDHEN and CDR2 is SYDVKM. This CDR3 is 13 amino acids long. V trimming: 5 bases; J trimming: 8 bases; junction bases outside the gene matches: 6. CDR3 sequence: CASSLGTGRGYTF. The CDR3 DNA follows: TGTGCCAGCAGTCTCGGGACAGGGCGCGGCTACACCTTC.

The V gene is TRBV28, the J gene TRBJ2-7, with D tentatively TRBD2 (5 bases). The CDR3 totals 12 residues. Germline-derived CDR1 and CDR2 are MDHEN and SYDVKM. V lost 5 bases, J lost 2 bases, and 7 bases lay in between. The CDR3 here is CASSREAYEQYF. The CDR3 DNA sequence: TGTGCCAGCAGTCGGGAAGCCTACGAGCAGTACTTC. The entire variable domain, with the rest obtained from reference TRBV28 and TRBJ2-7, is as follows: DVKVTQSSRYLVKRTGEKVFLECVQDMDHENMFWYRQDPGLGLRLIYFSYDVKMKEKGDIPEGYSVSREKKERFSLILESASTNQTSMYLCASSREAYEQYFGPGTRLTVT.

The V and J genes are TRBV7-3 and TRBJ1-2; D is unresolved. The CDR3 is 14 residues long. Germline CDR1 SGHTA, CDR2 FQGTGA. Trimming removed 0 bases at V and 8 bases at J, with 13 bases between. The CDR3 is CASSLTAGNRGYTF. DNA of the CDR3: TGTGCCAGCAGCTTAACGGCGGGGAATCGCGGCTACACCTTC.

This clone was seen a handful of times. The V gene is TRBV28, the J gene TRBJ1-3; possibly TRBD1 for D (5 bases). CDR3 length equals 15 residues. Germline V gene data show CDR1 as MDHEN and CDR2 as SYDVKM. V lost 3 bases to trimming and J lost 4 bases, with 13 bases between them. The chain's CDR3 is CASSLVQDGGNTIYF. CDR3 nucleotides: TGTGCCAGCAGTTTGGTACAGGATGGAGGAAACACCATATATTTT.

V and J are TRBV18 and TRBJ1-1, with 10 bases that match TRBD1. Germline CDR1 reads KGHSH; CDR2 reads LQKENI. The length of the CDR3 is 17 residues. With V trimmed by 1 base and J by 3 bases, 8 bases remained unmatched. For the CDR3, the DNA is TGTGCCAGCTCACCACTTGACAGGGGGCCTAGGGACACTGAAGCTTTCTTT. Its translation: CASSPLDRGPRDTEAFF.

The chain is built from TRBV6-5 and TRBJ2-1; D uncertain. Germline V gives CDR1 MNHEY, CDR2 SVGAGI. Trimming left V 6 bases short and J 2 bases short, with 14 bases between. The CDR3 is made up of 15 amino acids. The DNA of the CDR3 is TGTGCCAGCAGAAGGCCGAATCTGGCCTACAATGAGCAGTTCTTC. This encodes CASRRPNLAYNEQFF.

This clone has just one count. This chain uses TRBV28 with TRBJ1-5; D not resolved. The CDR3 has 18 residues. CDR1 and CDR2 (germline): MDHEN, SYDVKM. V dropped 6 bases and J dropped 9 bases, with 30 bases sitting between them. The CDR3, as DNA: TGTGCCAGCAGGCCACCCATTCCCCGGGCCGGGATGTTGGGGCCCCAGCATTTT. This codes for CASRPPIPRAGMLGPQHF.

The chain links TRBV5-4 to TRBJ2-7, with 9 bases aligning to TRBD2. V lost 3 bases and J lost 5; bases outside the gene matches: 3. The CDR3 loop spans 13 amino acids. Germline V gene data show CDR1 as SGHNT and CDR2 as YYREEE (reference sequence). CDR3: CASSWTSADEQYF. DNA for the CDR3: TGTGCCAGCAGCTGGACTAGCGCGGACGAGCAGTACTTC.

V usage is TRBV6-1 and J usage is TRBJ1-2; unclear D gene. This CDR3 spans 14 amino acids. Trimming removed 5 bases from V and 3 bases from J, with 13 bases in between. Germline V gene data show CDR1 as MNHNS and CDR2 as SASEGT. The DNA for the CDR3 is TGTGCCAGCAGTCCGTCCGGACGGTACTATGGCTACACCTTC. Residues: CASSPSGRYYGYTF.

This clone was found a few times. J is TRBJ1-5 and V is TRBV27; weak D call: TRBD1 (5 bases). Per the germline V gene, CDR1 is MNHEY and CDR2 is SMNVEV (reference sequence). CDR3 length: 12 amino acids. Trimming removed 6 bases from V and 4 bases from J, with 7 bases in between. As DNA, the CDR3 is TGTGCCAGCAGGGGGGAAAATCAGCCCCAGCATTTT. Protein product: CASRGENQPQHF.

This chain uses TRBV27 with TRBJ1-1, with 9 positions matching TRBD1. The ends lost 2 bases at V and 1 base at J; junction bases unmatched: 8. Per germline, CDR1 MNHEY and CDR2 SMNVEV (reference sequence). This CDR3 contains 17 residues. The CDR3 region has the DNA TGTGCCAGCAGTTTAAGAACAGGGGGCTTCGAGAACACTGAAGCTTTCTTT. The encoded protein is CASSLRTGGFENTEAFF.

This clone occurred once. The chain is built from TRBV14 and TRBJ2-1, with TRBD2 matching over 11 bases. Germline CDR1 is SGHDN and CDR2 is FVKESK. CDR3 size: 19 residues. V trimming: 3 bases; J trimming: 2 bases; junction bases outside the gene matches: 12. DNA of the CDR3: TGTGCCAGCAGCCAGGACTTGATTAGCGGGAGGGCAACCTACAATGAGCAGTTCTTC. As protein: CASSQDLISGRATYNEQFF.

V is TRBV7-9 and J is TRBJ2-7; unclear D gene. Germline loops: CDR1 SEHNR, CDR2 FQNEAQ (reference sequence). V lost 0 bases and J 3 bases, leaving 6 bases between the germline ends. CDR3 length: 13 residues. CDR3 DNA sequence: TGTGCCAGCAGCTTAGCAGAGGTCTACGAGCAGTACTTC. Translating gives CASSLAEVYEQYF. The full variable domain, in which reference TRBV7-9 and TRBJ2-7 provide the parts outside the CDR3, is DTGVSQNPRHKITKRGQNVTFRCDPISEHNRLYWYRQTLGQGPEFLTYFQNEAQLEKSRLLSDRFSAERPKGSFSTLEIQRTEQGDSAMYLCASSLAEVYEQYFGPGTRLTVT.

This clone was observed a single time. This chain uses TRBV11-3 with TRBJ1-1; 7 bases align to TRBD1. The length of the CDR3 is 15 residues. CDR1 is SGHNT, CDR2 YENEEA, per germline. Trimming took 5 bases from V and 1 from J; bases not matched to a gene: 7. The DNA of the CDR3 is TGTGCCAGCAGCGTAGGGGGCTTCAGGAACACTGAAGCTTTCTTT. It is translated as CASSVGGFRNTEAFF.

The chain employs TRBV5-1 and TRBJ2-2; the match to TRBD1 covers 8 bases. The germline CDR1 and CDR2 sequences are SGHRS and YFSETQ. The V gene end was trimmed by 0 bases and the J gene end by 2 bases; junction bases not matched to a gene: 3. The CDR3 contains 16 residues. CDR3 loop: CASSLGTGLNTGELFF. The CDR3 DNA is TGCGCCAGCAGCTTGGGGACAGGGCTCAACACCGGGGAGCTGTTTTTT.

Here the CDR3 reads CASSPQGRYEQYF. Here the CDR3 DNA reads TGTGCCAGCTCACCACAGGGACGGTACGAGCAGTACTTC. The chain has TRBV18 and TRBJ2-7; TRBD1 or TRBD2 may be the D gene (5 bases each). CDR3 size: 13 residues. The V gene's germline CDR1 is KGHSH and CDR2 LQKENI. V was pared by 1 base and J by 4 bases, with 8 bases between.

The chain combines TRBV4-2 with TRBJ2-2; tentatively, D is TRBD1 (5 bases). The germline V gene has CDR1 LGHNA and CDR2 YNFKEQ. The V and J ends lost 1 base and 1 base respectively, with 10 bases between them. The CDR3 sequence is 16 residues long. This CDR3 is CASSQVGQGNTGELFF. DNA for the CDR3: TGTGCCAGCAGCCAAGTCGGGCAGGGGAACACCGGGGAGCTGTTTTTT.

The chain has TRBV20-1 and TRBJ2-1; D is unresolved. Germline-derived CDR1 and CDR2 are DFQATT and SNEGSKA (reference sequence). Deletions cut 1 base from V and 10 bases from J, with 5 bases between. This CDR3 comprises 10 residues. Here the CDR3 DNA reads TGCAGTGCTAGAGTCCGGGAGCAGTTCTTC. Amino acid sequence: CSARVREQFF.

The chain couples TRBV4-1 to TRBJ2-3; 8 bases match TRBD2. This CDR3 comprises 14 residues. Germline CDR1 reads MGHRA; CDR2 reads YSYEKL. The V and J ends lost 7 bases and 4 bases, in that order; junction bases with no gene match: 7. The CDR3 nucleotides are TGCGCCAGCAAGGGAGCGGGAGTTCCAGATACGCAGTATTTT. This codes for CASKGAGVPDTQYF.

The rearrangement joins TRBV14 to TRBJ2-7; possible D gene TRBD1, 6 bases. V was clipped by 3 bases and J by 3 bases, with 12 bases between them. The CDR3 is made up of 14 amino acids. Per germline, CDR1 SGHDN and CDR2 FVKESK. The CDR3 spells CASSQSGVFYEQYF. In DNA, the CDR3 is TGTGCCAGCAGCCAGTCAGGGGTATTCTACGAGCAGTACTTC. Using reference TRBV14 and TRBJ2-7 for the parts outside the CDR3, the full variable domain is EAGVTQFPSHSVIEKGQTVTLRCDPISGHDNLYWYRRVMGKEIKFLLHFVKESKQDESGMPNNRFLAERTGGTYSTLKVQPAELEDSGVYFCASSQSGVFYEQYFGPGTRLTVT.